Presented here are 31 T cell receptor beta chains from one specimen sequenced in a study of post-analysis software for immune sequencing data. General study points: When patients were compared with controls, about five TRBV segments were more frequent, TRBV5-6, TRBV5-1 and TRBV20-1 among them.

Every TCR beta cDNA library bore unique molecular identifiers. TCRdb passed the PCR reads through MiXCR, listing each CDR3 protein once. The table lists 600,000 to 750,000 distinct CDR3 sequences, more than 50% of them singletons. No antigen has been identified for these receptors. Specimen: blood. These receptors all come from a girl aged 2-10 years with multiple sclerosis.

V gene TRBV5-1 combines with J gene TRBJ2-1, with D unresolved. This CDR3 is built from 15 residues. Germline loops: CDR1 SGHRS, CDR2 YFSETQ. The germline V and J ends were trimmed by 4 bases and 4 bases, with 15 bases remaining between them. The CDR3 DNA follows: TGCGCCAGCAGCCCCCCAAGGATCGGGTACAATGAGCAGTTCTTC. Translation: CASSPPRIGYNEQFF.

This clonotype came up a few times. V usage is TRBV18 and J usage is TRBJ2-3; 12 bases match TRBD1. CDR1 KGHSH and CDR2 LQKENI come from the germline V gene. The CDR3 extends over 16 amino acids. V shed 0 bases, J shed 5 bases, and the junction held 3 bases outside the gene matches. DNA of the CDR3: TGTGCCAGCTCACCACCGGGGACAGGGGGCAGAGATACGCAGTATTTT. Protein product: CASSPPGTGGRDTQYF. The variable domain in full, completed from reference TRBV18 and TRBJ2-3, reads NAGVMQNPRHLVRRRGQEARLRCSPMKGHSHVYWYRQLPEEGLKFMVYLQKENIIDESGMPKERFSAEFPKEGPSILRIQQVVRGDSAAYFCASSPPGTGGRDTQYFGPGTRLTVL.

Concerning this clonotype: The limits of the CDR3 on the DNA are not certain, so only TCRdb's listed CDR3 is given. This sequence joins TRBV2 and TRBJ1-2; the table's TRBD1 call for D was not verified on the DNA. CDR1 is SNHLY and CDR2 is FYNNEI in the germline V gene. The CDR3 totals 24 residues, both ends included. The CDR3 protein is CASSVPGTDAQYFGPGQGASGYTF.

The chain joins TRBV5-1 to TRBJ1-2; D not resolved. V was trimmed by 4 bases and J by 6 bases, leaving 10 bases between them. Per germline, CDR1 SGHRS and CDR2 YFSETQ. The CDR3 loop spans 12 amino acids. Here the CDR3 reads CASSAEADGYTF. The CDR3 DNA reads as TGCGCCAGCAGCGCTGAGGCGGATGGCTACACCTTC.

V is TRBV5-5 and J is TRBJ2-3, with D maybe TRBD1 (5 bases). This CDR3 is built from 16 residues. Germline-derived CDR1 and CDR2 are SGHKS and YYEKEE (reference sequence). V lost 4 bases and J lost 0, with 15 bases in between. This CDR3 reads CASSALPGASTDTQYF. The CDR3 nucleotides read TGTGCCAGCAGCGCCCTGCCTGGGGCTAGCACAGATACGCAGTATTTT.

There are a few counts of this clonotype. The gene calls are TRBV5-6 and TRBJ2-7; D perhaps matches TRBD2 (5 bases). CDR1 is SGHDT, CDR2 YYEEEE, per germline. The CDR3 consists of 12 residues. Trimming pared 4 bases from V and 7 bases from J, leaving 12 bases between. The CDR3 sequence: CASSPGVSEQYF. In DNA form, the CDR3 reads TGTGCCAGCAGCCCCGGGGTAAGTGAGCAGTACTTC.

V is TRBV7-9 and J is TRBJ2-3; TRBD1 matches 8 bases. The CDR3 loop spans 12 amino acids. J was trimmed by 6 bases and V by 11 bases; bases with no gene match: 7. From germline, CDR1 is SEHNR and CDR2 FQNEAQ (reference sequence). CDR3 DNA: TGTGCCTTGCGACAGGGGAGGGATACGCAGTATTTT. It yields the protein CALRQGRDTQYF. The complete variable domain, with remaining parts taken from reference TRBV7-9 and TRBJ2-3, reads DTGVSQNPRHKITKRGQNVTFRCDPISEHNRLYWYRQTLGQGPEFLTYFQNEAQLEKSRLLSDRFSAERPKGSFSTLEIQRTEQGDSAMYLCALRQGRDTQYFGPGTRLTVL.

The rearrangement links TRBV29-1 to TRBJ1-2; tentatively, D is TRBD1 (5 bases). CDR1 and CDR2 from the germline V gene are SQVTM and ANQGSEA. This CDR3 comprises 13 residues. V lost 0 bases and J 4 bases, leaving 9 bases between the germline ends. The CDR3 spells CSVEDGDGYGYTF. CDR3 DNA sequence: TGCAGCGTTGAAGATGGGGACGGCTATGGCTACACCTTC.

V gene TRBV4-3 combines with J gene TRBJ2-1; TRBD1 is a possible D gene (5 bases). Germline V gene data show CDR1 as LGHNA and CDR2 as YSLEER. The CDR3 runs to 16 residues. The V end lost 2 bases, the J end lost 6 bases, and 17 bases lay between the germline ends. This CDR3 reads CASSQLTGSHFNEQFF. CDR3 coding DNA: TGCGCCAGCAGCCAACTTACAGGCAGCCATTTCAATGAGCAGTTCTTC.

The rearrangement uses TRBV20-1 and TRBJ1-1; tentatively, D is TRBD1 (6 bases). Between the trimmed V and J ends, which lost 6 bases and 3 bases, there was a span of 14 bases. From germline, CDR1 is DFQATT and CDR2 SNEGSKA (reference sequence). The CDR3 extends over 13 amino acids. In DNA form, the CDR3 reads TGCAGTGCCCCGCGGGGGGCGGACACTGAAGCTTTCTTT. This gives the protein CSAPRGADTEAFF.

The chain links TRBV12-3 or TRBV12-4 to TRBJ2-1; no reliable D call. This CDR3 contains 17 residues. V gave up 3 bases and J gave up 2 bases, with 17 bases separating them. The CDR3 nucleotides read TGTGCCAGCAGTTTTAAAGGGAAAGTTTCCACCTACAATGAGCAGTTCTTC. Translating gives CASSFKGKVSTYNEQFF.

The V and J genes are TRBV11-2 and TRBJ2-1, with 8 positions matching TRBD2. V shed 10 bases and J 6 bases; nucleotides not matched to a gene: 14. The CDR3 extends over 15 amino acids. CDR1 is SGHAT, CDR2 FQNNGV, per germline. The CDR3: CATQRGLDPSNEQFF. The CDR3 DNA reads TGTGCCACCCAAAGGGGACTAGATCCATCCAATGAGCAGTTCTTC.

This clonotype has a handful of counts. The genes are TRBV11-2 and TRBJ2-5, with TRBD2 matching over 9 bases. Looked up from germline, CDR1 is SGHAT and CDR2 is FQNNGV. The CDR3 is 16 amino acids. V dropped 1 base and J dropped 4; count of bases not matched to a gene: 7. CDR3: CASSLGAGGPPETQYF. The CDR3 bases are TGTGCCAGCAGCTTAGGGGCGGGAGGGCCCCCAGAGACCCAGTACTTC.

For this clonotype: Compared with germline, one end of the junction differs, possibly owing to a read error. CDR3: CASNLRPLAGGPASTDAQYF. DNA for the CDR3: TGTGCCAGCAACCTACGCCCCCTAGCGGGAGGGCCCGCTAGCACAGATGCGCAGTATTTT. The chain links TRBV12-3 or TRBV12-4 to TRBJ2-3; TRBD2 matches 12 bases. The CDR3 has 20 amino acids.

This clonotype was recorded a few times. V is TRBV20-1 and J is TRBJ2-5; 8 bases are a match to TRBD1. V shed 5 bases and J 3 bases; nucleotides not matched to a gene: 5. Per germline, CDR1 DFQATT and CDR2 SNEGSKA (reference sequence). This CDR3 has 13 residues. The CDR3 is CSAPKTGEETQYF. The CDR3 coding sequence is TGCAGTGCTCCGAAGACAGGGGAAGAGACCCAGTACTTC.

This clonotype was seen a few times. V usage is TRBV15 and J usage is TRBJ2-3; D unresolved. The V end lost 4 bases, the J end lost 4 bases, and 9 bases lay between the germline ends. Germline CDR1 is LNHNV and CDR2 is YYDKDF (reference sequence). The CDR3 loop spans 13 amino acids. As DNA, the CDR3 is TGTGCCACCAGCATCAACACCCCAGATACGCAGTATTTT. The encoded protein is CATSINTPDTQYF.

This clonotype was found a few times. The chain joins TRBV29-1 to TRBJ2-3, with D unresolved. The CDR3 covers 13 residues. Trimming took off 2 bases at V and 5 bases at J, with 11 bases between the two ends. Per the germline V gene, CDR1 is SQVTM and CDR2 is ANQGSEA. CDR3 nucleotide sequence: TGCAGCGTTGAAAGGCTAGGAGTAGATACGCAGTATTTT. This gives the protein CSVERLGVDTQYF.

This clonotype was seen a few times. This chain links TRBV3-1 with TRBJ2-7; D may be TRBD2 (6 bases). The V end lost 1 base, the J end lost 5 bases, and 12 bases lay between the germline ends. Germline CDR1 is LGHDT and CDR2 is YNNKEL (reference sequence). The CDR3 contains 14 residues. The CDR3 coding sequence is TGTGCCAGCAGCCAAGGAGGGAGGACCGACGAGCAGTACTTC. Translation: CASSQGGRTDEQYF.

The chain joins TRBV7-2 to TRBJ1-2; D gene unclear. This CDR3 comprises 11 residues. The V and J ends lost 2 bases and 8 bases respectively, with 6 bases between them. The germline gives CDR1 SGHTA, CDR2 FQGNSA. Here the CDR3 reads CTSSLYSGYTF. In nucleotides, the CDR3 is TGTACCAGCAGCTTATACAGCGGCTACACCTTC.

This clonotype has just a few counts. CDR3 DNA: TGTGCCAGCAGTGCTTCCGGGACAGGGCCCTACGAGCAGTACTTC. It translates to CASSASGTGPYEQYF. The J gene is TRBJ2-7, the V gene TRBV27; 9 bases are a match to TRBD1. CDR3 length: 15 amino acids. Germline-derived CDR1 and CDR2 are MNHEY and SMNVEV (reference sequence). The J segment lost 2 bases and the V segment lost 5 bases, leaving 7 bases of the junction unmatched.

This clonotype was detected only once. This chain links TRBV5-1 with TRBJ2-1, with 7 bases aligning to TRBD2. The CDR3 is 16 residues long. Unmatched junction bases numbered 12, after V lost 4 bases and J lost 5 bases. CDR1 is SGHRS, CDR2 YFSETQ, per germline. In nucleotides, the CDR3 is TGCGCCAGCAGCGGGCTAGCGGTCTCGTCCAACAATGAGCAGTTCTTC. Protein sequence: CASSGLAVSSNNEQFF.

The J gene is TRBJ2-1, the V gene TRBV9, with 9 bases matching TRBD1. CDR3 length: 14 amino acids. Germline V gene sequence: CDR1 SGDLS, CDR2 YYNGEE. V shed 0 bases and J 6 bases; nucleotides not matched to a gene: 1. The CDR3 loop is CASSVGDRANEQFF. Here the CDR3 DNA reads TGTGCCAGCAGCGTAGGGGACAGGGCCAATGAGCAGTTCTTC.

CDR3 in DNA: TGTGCCAGCAGACCCGGGACAGGGAACTTTCGTGACTATGGCTACACCTTC. Its translation: CASRPGTGNFRDYGYTF. The chain joins TRBV7-9 to TRBJ1-2; 9 bases line up with TRBD1. Germline CDR1 SEHNR, CDR2 FQNEAQ (reference sequence). Trimming at V came to 6 bases and at J to 3 bases, leaving 14 bases not matched to a gene. The CDR3 loop spans 17 amino acids. The full variable domain, completed using reference TRBV7-9 and TRBJ1-2, is DTGVSQNPRHKITKRGQNVTFRCDPISEHNRLYWYRQTLGQGPEFLTYFQNEAQLEKSRLLSDRFSAERPKGSFSTLEIQRTEQGDSAMYLCASRPGTGNFRDYGYTFGSGTRLTVV.

This chain uses TRBV6-5 with TRBJ2-3; TRBD1 matches 7 bases. The V gene end was trimmed by 0 bases and the J gene end by 0 bases; junction bases not matched to a gene: 3. The CDR3 runs 16 residues. CDR1 and CDR2 from the germline V gene are MNHEY and SVGAGI. The chain's CDR3 is CASSYSTGSSTDTQYF. CDR3 nucleotide sequence: TGTGCCAGCAGTTACTCGACAGGGAGCAGCACAGATACGCAGTATTTT.

This clonotype was detected a few times. This chain links TRBV4-3 with TRBJ2-6; 10 bases align to TRBD1. The germline V gene encodes CDR1 LGHNA and CDR2 YSLEER. V lost 0 bases, J lost 0 bases, and 5 bases stayed unmatched. The CDR3 consists of 19 residues. In nucleotides, the CDR3 is TGCGCCAGCAGCCAAGATGCGGACAGGGGGGGCTCTGGGGCCAACGTCCTGACTTTC. Translation: CASSQDADRGGSGANVLTF.

This clonotype was counted between two and nine times. J is TRBJ2-5 and V is TRBV12-3 or TRBV12-4; possible D gene TRBD2, 5 bases. The V and J ends lost 7 bases and 5 bases respectively, with 14 bases between them. There are 13 residues in the CDR3. The CDR3 region has the DNA TGTGCCAGCATTTCGGACTGGACGGAGACCCAGTACTTC. It translates to CASISDWTETQYF.

The V call is TRBV5-1, the J call TRBJ2-5; the D gene is possibly TRBD2 (6 bases). CDR1 is SGHRS and CDR2 is YFSETQ in the germline V gene. V was shortened by 7 bases and J by 0 bases, with 13 bases between the two germline ends. The CDR3 has 14 amino acids. The CDR3 spells CASAFRGNQETQYF. CDR3 nucleotide sequence: TGCGCCAGCGCCTTCCGGGGGAACCAAGAGACCCAGTACTTC. The full variable domain, with the rest looked up from reference TRBV5-1 and TRBJ2-5, is KAGVTQTPRYLIKTRGQQVTLSCSPISGHRSVSWYQQTPGQGLQFLFEYFSETQRNKGNFPGRFSGRQFSNSRSEMNVSTLELGDSALYLCASAFRGNQETQYFGPGTRLLVL.

The chain combines TRBV6-1 with TRBJ2-7, with D perhaps matching TRBD1 or TRBD2 (5 bases each). The CDR3 is 16 residues long. Germline lookup yields CDR1 MNHNS and CDR2 SASEGT. V dropped 2 bases and J dropped 3 bases, with 17 bases sitting between them. This chain's CDR3 is CASSEFIGAKDYEQYF. The CDR3 region has the DNA TGTGCCAGCAGTGAATTTATCGGGGCAAAAGACTACGAGCAGTACTTC.

This sequence joins TRBV11-2 and TRBJ2-1, with TRBD2 matching over 10 bases. J was trimmed by 6 bases and V by 1 base; bases with no gene match: 6. Germline V gene data show CDR1 as SGHAT and CDR2 as FQNNGV. The CDR3 spans 16 residues. CDR3 residues: CASSLGPGLAFNEQFF. CDR3 nucleotide sequence: TGTGCCAGCAGCTTAGGTCCGGGACTAGCGTTCAATGAGCAGTTCTTC. Full variable domain (missing parts from reference TRBV11-2 and TRBJ2-1): EAGVAQSPRYKIIEKRQSVAFWCNPISGHATLYWYQQILGQGPKLLIQFQNNGVVDDSQLPKDRFSAERLKGVDSTLKIQPAKLEDSAVYLCASSLGPGLAFNEQFFGPGTRLTVL.

The chain links TRBV27 to TRBJ2-2, with no clear D. Germline V CDR1 and CDR2: MNHEY, SMNVEV (reference sequence). V was trimmed by 5 bases and J by 2 bases, leaving 15 bases between them. There are 16 residues in the CDR3. CDR3 DNA sequence: TGTGCCAGCAGTCCCTGGTCCGAAGTAAACACCGGGGAGCTGTTTTTT. Translating it yields CASSPWSEVNTGELFF.

This clonotype was seen more than once but under ten times. The chain combines TRBV20-1 with TRBJ1-2, with TRBD1 matching over 11 bases. V lost 3 bases to trimming and J lost 6 bases; unmatched junction nucleotides: 6. CDR3 length equals 14 residues. Germline values: CDR1 DFQATT, CDR2 SNEGSKA (reference sequence). CDR3 in DNA: TGCAGTGCTAGGGGACAGGGGGTGGTCCATGGCTACACCTTC. It yields the protein CSARGQGVVHGYTF.